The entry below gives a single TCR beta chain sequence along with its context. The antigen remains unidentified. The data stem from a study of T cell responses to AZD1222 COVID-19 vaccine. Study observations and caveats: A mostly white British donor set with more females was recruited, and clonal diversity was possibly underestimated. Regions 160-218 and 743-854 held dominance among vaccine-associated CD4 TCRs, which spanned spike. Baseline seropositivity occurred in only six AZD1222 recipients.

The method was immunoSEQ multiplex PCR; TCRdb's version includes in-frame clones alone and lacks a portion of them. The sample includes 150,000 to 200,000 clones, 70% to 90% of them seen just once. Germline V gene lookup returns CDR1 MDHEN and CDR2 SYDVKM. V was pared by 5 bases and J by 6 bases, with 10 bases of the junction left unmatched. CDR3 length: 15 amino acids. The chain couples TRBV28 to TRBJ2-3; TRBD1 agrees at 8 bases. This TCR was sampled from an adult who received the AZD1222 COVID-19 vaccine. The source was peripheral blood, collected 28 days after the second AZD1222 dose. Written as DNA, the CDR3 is TGTGCCAGCAGTGTCCCAGGGGGCGGGTGGGATACGCAGTATTTT. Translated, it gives CASSVPGGGWDTQYF.